These 12 T cell receptor beta chains were sequenced from one sample in a study of CD8+ T cells in alopecia areata. Sequencing used cDNA as its template, made by extracting RNA and reverse transcribing it. Using immunoSEQ multiplex PCR, the repertoire was profiled, and TCRdb retains in-frame clones only, with some absent. The table lists approximately 150,000 clones, around 47% of them singletons. Specimen: CD4+ T cells sorted from blood. The receptors were sampled from a human donor with alopecia areata.

This chain joins TRBV25-1 and TRBJ2-5, with TRBD2 matching over 9 bases. This CDR3 contains 16 residues. Germline lookup yields CDR1 MGHDK and CDR2 SYGVNS. V shed 4 bases, J shed 5 bases, and the junction held 11 bases outside the gene matches. The CDR3 spells CASSGGGRAYGETQYF. The CDR3 nucleotides read TGTGCCAGCAGTGGTGGCGGGAGGGCCTATGGTGAGACCCAGTACTTC.

V gene TRBV28 combines with J gene TRBJ2-5; D unclear. The CDR3 is made up of 14 amino acids. CDR1 and CDR2 from the germline V gene are MDHEN and SYDVKM. V was pared by 7 bases and J by 7 bases, with 19 bases between. The CDR3 DNA sequence: TGTGCCAGCAACTTTAGTCCCTCGGAAGGGACCCAGTACTTC. Translating gives CASNFSPSEGTQYF.

The J gene is TRBJ2-7, the V gene TRBV5-1; 7 bases line up with TRBD2. J was trimmed by 5 bases and V by 6 bases; bases with no gene match: 5. This CDR3 spans 12 amino acids. Germline CDR1 is SGHRS and CDR2 is YFSETQ. This CDR3 reads CASTREGHEQYF. CDR3 nucleotides: TGCGCCAGCACCAGGGAGGGGCACGAGCAGTACTTC.

This clone was seen a handful of times. The J gene is TRBJ2-5, the V gene TRBV7-3; 9 bases match TRBD2. The J segment lost 4 bases and the V segment lost 5 bases, leaving 8 bases of the junction unmatched. The CDR3 is 15 amino acids. Germline CDR1 SGHTA, CDR2 FQGTGA. CDR3 protein: CASSPGGLAGETQYF. The CDR3 nucleotides read TGTGCCAGCAGCCCCGGGGGACTAGCTGGAGAGACCCAGTACTTC. Filled out from reference TRBV7-3 and TRBJ2-5, the complete variable domain reads GAGVSQTPSNKVTEKGKYVELRCDPISGHTALYWYRQSLGQGPEFLIYFQGTGAADDSGLPNDRFFAVRPEGSVSTLKIQRTERGDSAVYLCASSPGGLAGETQYFGPGTRLLVL.

V is TRBV27 and J is TRBJ1-1, with D possibly being TRBD1 (5 bases). V shed 6 bases and J shed 4 bases, with 12 bases lying between them. From germline, CDR1 is MNHEY and CDR2 SMNVEV (reference sequence). This CDR3 comprises 13 residues. CDR3 bases: TGTGCCAGCAGCCCGTATAGGGGCACTGAAGCTTTCTTT. Translating gives CASSPYRGTEAFF.

The chain uses TRBV4-2 and TRBJ1-2, with TRBD1 matching over 7 bases. Trimming removed 0 bases from V and 2 bases from J; junction bases left unmatched: 3. CDR3 length: 15 residues. Germline-derived CDR1 and CDR2 are LGHNA and YNFKEQ. The CDR3, as DNA: TGTGCCAGCAGCCAAGACAGGGGGGCAAACTATGGCTACACCTTC. Its translation is CASSQDRGANYGYTF.

The V and J genes are TRBV4-1 and TRBJ2-7, with TRBD1 matching 7 bases. There are 17 residues in the CDR3. J gave up 7 bases and V 2 bases, and 17 bases lay outside the gene matches. Germline V gene sequence: CDR1 MGHRA, CDR2 YSYEKL. CDR3 protein: CASSQYVSGTVRDEQYF. The CDR3 DNA reads TGCGCCAGCAGCCAATACGTTTCCGGGACAGTACGTGATGAGCAGTACTTC.

The chain has TRBV19 and TRBJ2-1, with D unresolved. Germline values: CDR1 LNHDA, CDR2 SQIVND (reference sequence). The CDR3 consists of 13 residues. Trimming took off 4 bases at V and 2 bases at J, with 6 bases between the two ends. The CDR3 here is CASSTGPYNEQFF. Here the CDR3 DNA reads TGTGCCAGTAGTACCGGGCCCTACAATGAGCAGTTCTTC.

The V and J genes are TRBV18 and TRBJ1-1; D gene uncertain. In germline, CDR1 is KGHSH, CDR2 LQKENI. V was shortened by 0 bases and J by 0 bases, with 8 bases between the two germline ends. CDR3 size: 15 residues. Here the CDR3 reads CASSPPNRLNTEAFF. For the CDR3, the DNA is TGTGCCAGCTCACCACCCAATCGATTGAACACTGAAGCTTTCTTT.

This chain uses TRBV28 with TRBJ1-5; tentative D call: TRBD1 (6 bases). The germline V gene encodes CDR1 MDHEN and CDR2 SYDVKM. V lost 6 bases and J 0 bases, leaving 15 bases between the germline ends. CDR3 length: 16 residues. Here the CDR3 reads CASSPWTVNSNQPQHF. In nucleotides, the CDR3 is TGTGCCAGCAGCCCCTGGACAGTAAATAGCAATCAGCCCCAGCATTTT.

The CDR3 loop is CSVFGGNGYTF. The CDR3 region has the DNA TGCAGCGTATTCGGCGGTAATGGCTACACCTTC. V and J are TRBV29-1 and TRBJ1-2; D call uncertain. Per germline, CDR1 SQVTM and CDR2 ANQGSEA. V was clipped by 6 bases and J by 6 bases, with 11 bases between them. The CDR3 length is 11 residues.

This clone was picked up a small number of times. The J gene is TRBJ2-1, the V gene TRBV7-9; D is possibly TRBD1 (6 bases). Trimming removed 5 bases from V and 2 bases from J, with 13 bases in between. This CDR3 is built from 15 residues. Germline-derived CDR1 and CDR2 are SEHNR and FQNEAQ (reference sequence). CDR3 sequence (DNA): TGTGCCAGCAGCCCCCGGGACAAAACCTACAATGAGCAGTTCTTC. It codes for CASSPRDKTYNEQFF.